This entry features one T cell receptor beta chain sequence. Assay: immunoSEQ multiplex PCR; the TCRdb copy retains only in-frame clones and omits some. This table holds a few hundred thousand clones, 80% to 90% found once. This sample is drawn from a study of blood T cell repertoires in COVID-19. In germline, CDR1 is SGHDT, CDR2 YYEEEE. After removal of 4 bases from V and 6 bases from J, the junction contained 7 bases not matched to a gene. The CDR3 is made up of 15 amino acids. The TCR comes from a woman in her 70s with COVID-19, enrolled during active disease. V gene TRBV5-6 combines with J gene TRBJ2-2; 9 nucleotides align to TRBD1. Sequencing input: peripheral blood. The CDR3 region is CASSGRDRVAGELFF. The DNA of the CDR3 is TGTGCCAGCAGCGGACGGGACAGGGTGGCCGGGGAGCTGTTTTTT.